The 8 T cell receptor beta chains below come from one sample, sequenced in a study of blood T cell repertoires in COVID-19. Method: immunoSEQ multiplex PCR; TCRdb's copy keeps in-frame clones and lacks some. The sample shows 150,000 to 200,000 clones, about 91% of them seen only once. Sequenced: PBMCs or T cells enriched from blood (not recorded which). The receptors derive from a woman aged 18-29 years who had recovered from COVID-19.

V usage is TRBV6-5 and J usage is TRBJ1-1; weak D call: TRBD1 (6 bases). This CDR3 is built from 13 residues. CDR1 MNHEY and CDR2 SVGAGI come from the germline V gene. Trimming took 6 bases from V and 6 from J, leaving 14 bases between them. CDR3 residues: CASRPQGFAEAFF. In DNA form, the CDR3 reads TGTGCCAGCAGGCCCCAGGGGTTCGCTGAAGCTTTCTTT.

J is TRBJ2-1 and V is TRBV3-1 (or the pseudogene TRBV3-2), with 13 bases identical to TRBD2. CDR1 and CDR2 (germline): LGHDT, YNNKEL (reference sequence). The V segment lost 1 base and the J segment 11 bases; nucleotides outside the gene matches: 5. CDR3 length equals 15 residues. Here the CDR3 reads CASSQGRTSGGKQFF. The CDR3, as DNA: TGTGCCAGCAGCCAAGGGAGGACTAGCGGGGGTAAGCAGTTCTTC.

The gene calls are TRBV5-4 and TRBJ2-7; no clear D. The V end was cut by 2 bases, the J end by 1 base, with 7 bases between. The CDR3 is made up of 13 amino acids. The V gene's germline CDR1 is SGHNT and CDR2 YYREEE (reference sequence). DNA of the CDR3: TGTGCCAGCAGCTTTATACATTCCTACGAGCAGTACTTC. Translation: CASSFIHSYEQYF.

The chain recombines TRBV6-2 or TRBV6-3 with TRBJ2-1; TRBD2 matches 7 bases. V lost 1 base to trimming and J lost 8 bases; unmatched junction nucleotides: 8. This CDR3 contains 15 residues. The germline V gene encodes CDR1 MNHEY and CDR2 SVGEGT. CDR3 nucleotides: TGTGCCAGCAGTTACTACCCGCGGGAGTACGATGAGCAGTTCTTC. Residues: CASSYYPREYDEQFF.

The V and J genes are TRBV19 and TRBJ2-3; TRBD2 aligns across 9 bases. The V segment lost 3 bases and the J segment 2 bases; nucleotides outside the gene matches: 6. Germline-derived CDR1 and CDR2 are LNHDA and SQIVND (reference sequence). CDR3 length: 16 amino acids. This chain's CDR3 is CASSIWLAGFTDTQYF. As DNA, the CDR3 is TGTGCCAGTAGTATTTGGCTAGCGGGGTTCACAGATACGCAGTATTTT.

The rearrangement joins TRBV4-1 to TRBJ2-5; possibly TRBD2 for D (5 bases). The V gene lost 3 bases and the J gene lost 1 base, with 12 bases spanning the gap. This CDR3 contains 15 residues. CDR1 and CDR2 from the germline V gene are MGHRA and YSYEKL. The CDR3 sequence is CASSQLAKIQETQYF. The CDR3 nucleotides are TGCGCCAGCAGCCAGTTAGCGAAGATCCAAGAGACCCAGTACTTC.

This chain connects TRBV19 to TRBJ1-2; the match to TRBD1 covers 7 bases. CDR1 LNHDA and CDR2 SQIVND come from the germline V gene (reference sequence). CDR3 length: 15 amino acids. The ends lost 5 bases at V and 4 bases at J; junction bases unmatched: 10. CDR3 in amino acids: CASSGTDNFPYGYTF. For the CDR3, the DNA is TGTGCCAGTAGTGGGACAGATAACTTCCCCTATGGCTACACCTTC. Variable domain in full (rest from reference TRBV19 and TRBJ1-2): DGGITQSPKYLFRKEGQNVTLSCEQNLNHDAMYWYRQDPGQGLRLIYYSQIVNDFQKGDIAEGYSVSREKKESFPLTVTSAQKNPTAFYLCASSGTDNFPYGYTFGSGTRLTVV.

This chain joins TRBV28 and TRBJ2-7; D call uncertain. Trimming stripped 3 bases from V and 3 bases from J, with 12 bases between. CDR1 MDHEN and CDR2 SYDVKM come from the germline V gene. The CDR3 has 14 amino acids. The CDR3 bases are TGTGCCAGCAGTTTTCTCGCAGGATACTACGAGCAGTACTTC. This codes for CASSFLAGYYEQYF.